This T cell receptor (beta chain) comes out of a study of PD-1 blockade in classical Hodgkin lymphoma. General study points: After ASCT, patients who started nivolumab under 1 year later were excluded. Newly diagnosed patients had diversity similar to the baseline diversity of complete responders. No one has yet defined what causes the repertoire differences, which may be disease activity or prior therapy.

This clone was recorded a few times. Antigen specificity is unknown. Time point meaning: cycle 4 day 1 (C4D1), after 6 weeks of nivolumab. Following autologous stem cell transplantation, relapse occurred in every patient, and exposure to brentuximab vedotin varied. Responses achieved at best were complete response, partial response or progressive disease. Clones were read by immunoSEQ multiplex PCR, and TCRdb kept only the in-frame ones, dropping some. The table includes 19,000 or so clones, 70% to 90% detected once. Trimming left V 6 bases short and J 10 bases short, with 19 bases between. Germline V gene lookup returns CDR1 MNHEY and CDR2 SVGAGI. This CDR3 contains 14 residues.

This material consisted of peripheral blood mononuclear cells (PBMCs), taken before the fourth cycle of nivolumab. The chain joins TRBV6-5 to TRBJ1-5; D is possibly TRBD1 (5 bases). The source is a human donor with classical Hodgkin lymphoma. CDR3 sequence (DNA): TGTGCCAGCAGAGTTAGCACAGGCGGGCGACCCCAGCATTTT. Translating it yields CASRVSTGGRPQHF.